Listed below are T cell receptor beta chains from one sample, sequenced in a study of CD8 T cells in Susac syndrome. MiXCR, run by TCRdb on the immunoSEQ multiplex PCR reads, gives a single entry per CDR3 protein. The sample carries 200,000 to 250,000 distinct CDR3 sequences, about 95% recorded once. Sequenced material: CD4+ T cells from PBMCs. The receptor source for this set is a human donor with Susac syndrome. CDR3s include the opening cysteine and the closing phenylalanine or tryptophan. Each record gives: clone size, J gene, D gene, V gene, CDR3 DNA, CDR3 protein. A D gene is named only where the DNA matches it firmly. The size of a clone is reported for some rows only, either as once, few or many, or as a class for expanded clones.

abundance: once
j_gene: TRBJ2-7
d_gene: -
v_gene: TRBV15
CDR3nt: TGTGCCACCAGCAGAGATACGGGGATCCACGAGCAGTACTTC
CDR3aa: CATSRDTGIHEQYF

abundance: -
j_gene: TRBJ1-5
d_gene: -
v_gene: TRBV30
CDR3nt: TGTGCCTGGAGCCCGGGGGGGACGCGTCAGCCCCAGCATTTT
CDR3aa: CAWSPGGTRQPQHF

abundance: -
j_gene: TRBJ1-5
d_gene: -
v_gene: TRBV19
CDR3nt: TGTGCCAGTACCCACAGGGAGGGCAATCAGCCCCAGCATTTT
CDR3aa: CASTHREGNQPQHF

abundance: -
j_gene: TRBJ1-3
d_gene: -
v_gene: TRBV12-3/TRBV12-4
CDR3nt: TGTGCCAGCAGTTTCGGGGACGCTGGAAACACCATATATTTT
CDR3aa: CASSFGDAGNTIYF

abundance: -
j_gene: TRBJ1-2
d_gene: -
v_gene: TRBV20-1
CDR3nt: TGCAGTGCCAATTATGGCTACACCTTC
CDR3aa: CSANYGYTF

abundance: -
j_gene: TRBJ2-1
d_gene: -
v_gene: TRBV19
CDR3nt: TGTGCCAGTAGTCACGGGGGAGATGAGCAGTTCTTC
CDR3aa: CASSHGGDEQFF

abundance: once
j_gene: TRBJ2-1
d_gene: TRBD2
v_gene: TRBV5-1
CDR3nt: TGCGCCAGCAGGGAGATGGGACTAGCGGGGGGCAGCTCCTACAATGAGCAGTTCTTC
CDR3aa: CASREMGLAGGSSYNEQFF

abundance: -
j_gene: TRBJ2-3
d_gene: TRBD2
v_gene: TRBV28
CDR3nt: TGTGCCAGCAGTACCCCCGGCTTGGGGACTAGGTTCACAGATACGCAGTATTTT
CDR3aa: CASSTPGLGTRFTDTQYF

abundance: -
j_gene: TRBJ2-2
d_gene: TRBD1
v_gene: TRBV5-1
CDR3nt: TGCGCCAGCAGCATTTCCGGGACAGCCACCGGGGAGCTGTTTTTT
CDR3aa: CASSISGTATGELFF

abundance: -
j_gene: TRBJ1-2
d_gene: -
v_gene: TRBV6-1
CDR3nt: TGTGCCAGCGCGTTTCGGGGAGAGTATGGCTACACCTTC
CDR3aa: CASAFRGEYGYTF